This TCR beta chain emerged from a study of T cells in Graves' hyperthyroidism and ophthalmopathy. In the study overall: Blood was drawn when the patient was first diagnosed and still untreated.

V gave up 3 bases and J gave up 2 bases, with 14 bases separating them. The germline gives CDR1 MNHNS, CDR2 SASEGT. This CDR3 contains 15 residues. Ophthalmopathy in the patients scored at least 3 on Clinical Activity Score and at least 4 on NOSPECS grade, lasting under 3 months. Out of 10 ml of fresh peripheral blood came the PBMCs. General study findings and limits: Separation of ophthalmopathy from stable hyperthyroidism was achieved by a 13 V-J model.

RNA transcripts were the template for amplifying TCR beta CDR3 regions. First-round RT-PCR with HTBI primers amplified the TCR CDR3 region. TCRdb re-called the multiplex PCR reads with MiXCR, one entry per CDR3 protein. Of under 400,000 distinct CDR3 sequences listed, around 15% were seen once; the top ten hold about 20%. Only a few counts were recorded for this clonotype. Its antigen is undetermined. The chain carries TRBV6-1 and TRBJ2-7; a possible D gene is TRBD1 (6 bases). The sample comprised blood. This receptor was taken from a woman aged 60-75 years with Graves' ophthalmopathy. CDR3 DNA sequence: TGTGCCAGCAGTGAGGGGGCTAGCTGGCCCTACGAGCAGTACTTC. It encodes CASSEGASWPYEQYF.